A single sample is the source of the 16 T cell receptor beta chains below, sequenced in a study of CD8+CD57+ T cells in acquired aplastic anemia (dated by TCRdb to 2017 to 2018). The listed sequencing device is Illumina HiSeq 2000. Genomic DNA was used as template for profiling of TCR beta VDJ combinations and CDR3 sequences. TCRdb itself trimmed the public reads at Q25 with fastp, ran MiXCR and retained productive beta chains. One record per CDR3 amino acid sequence lists the most common genes and DNA. This sample gives about 160,000 distinct CDR3 sequences in total; 40% to 55% of them show up just once. Roughly 3.1% of the sample lies in the top ten. Flow cytometry had shown CD8+CD57+ cell expansion in the patients selected for sequencing. The sample consisted of sorted CD4+, CD8+, or CD8+CD57+ T cells (not recorded which) from PBMCs. All receptors derive from a human donor with aplastic anemia.

The chain links TRBV19 to TRBJ1-2; 7 nucleotides agree with TRBD1. The J segment lost 4 bases and the V segment lost 8 bases, leaving 7 bases of the junction unmatched. Germline V CDR1 and CDR2: LNHDA, SQIVND (reference sequence). The CDR3 contains 13 residues. Here the CDR3 reads CASAAWDSYGYTF. As DNA, the CDR3 is TGTGCCAGTGCCGCTTGGGACAGCTATGGCTACACCTTC. The full variable domain, completed using reference TRBV19 and TRBJ1-2, is DGGITQSPKYLFRKEGQNVTLSCEQNLNHDAMYWYRQDPGQGLRLIYYSQIVNDFQKGDIAEGYSVSREKKESFPLTVTSAQKNPTAFYLCASAAWDSYGYTFGSGTRLTVV.

This clonotype has a count of ten or more. J is TRBJ1-6 and V is TRBV4-1; unclear D gene. V was cut by 4 bases and J by 3 bases, with 16 bases left in between. The length of the CDR3 is 17 residues. The germline gives CDR1 MGHRA, CDR2 YSYEKL. CDR3 nucleotides: TGCGCCAGCAGCCTTCCCCTGACGGAAAACTATAATTCACCCCTCCACTTT. It specifies CASSLPLTENYNSPLHF.

A few counts support this clonotype. V usage is TRBV6-1 and J usage is TRBJ2-5; 7 nucleotides align to TRBD1. The CDR3 has 13 residues. Germline values: CDR1 MNHNS, CDR2 SASEGT. The J segment lost 2 bases and the V segment lost 8 bases, leaving 5 bases of the junction unmatched. CDR3 in DNA: TGTGCCAGCCTTGACAGGGTTCAAGAGACCCAGTACTTC. Translation: CASLDRVQETQYF.

The chain links TRBV15 to TRBJ2-5; TRBD2 aligns across 8 bases. Trimming at V came to 3 bases and at J to 5 bases, leaving 8 bases not matched to a gene. CDR1 is LNHNV, CDR2 YYDKDF, per germline (reference sequence). This CDR3 has 15 amino acids. Here the CDR3 DNA reads TGTGCCACCAGCAGCAGGACTAGCCCGACCGAGACCCAGTACTTC. It codes for CATSSRTSPTETQYF.

The chain combines TRBV20-1 with TRBJ2-7; D unclear. Germline lookup yields CDR1 DFQATT and CDR2 SNEGSKA (reference sequence). The CDR3 covers 11 residues. The V end was cut by 6 bases, the J end by 3 bases, with 9 bases between. The CDR3 region has the DNA TGCAGTGCCCCTGGGGACTACGAGCAGTACTTC. Translating gives CSAPGDYEQYF.

CDR3: CSAPDRVYGYTF. CDR3 nucleotides: TGCAGTGCTCCCGACAGGGTCTATGGCTACACCTTC. The V call is TRBV20-1, the J call TRBJ1-2; 7 nucleotides match TRBD1. The CDR3 contains 12 residues. V lost 5 bases to trimming and J lost 4 bases; unmatched junction nucleotides: 4. The V gene's germline CDR1 is DFQATT and CDR2 SNEGSKA (reference sequence).

This clonotype appeared a single time. The chain uses TRBV9 and TRBJ1-3, with a weak D call TRBD1 (5 bases). V lost 0 bases to trimming and J lost 4 bases, with 11 bases between them. This CDR3 is built from 15 residues. CDR1 and CDR2 from the germline V gene are SGDLS and YYNGEE. This chain's CDR3 is CASSVGGALGNTIYF. The CDR3 bases are TGTGCCAGCAGCGTAGGCGGGGCCCTCGGAAACACCATATATTTT.

This chain joins TRBV4-2 and TRBJ1-3; D ambiguous. This CDR3 has 14 amino acids. The V end lost 0 bases, the J end lost 0 bases, and 3 bases lay between the germline ends. The germline CDR1 and CDR2 sequences are LGHNA and YNFKEQ. The CDR3 protein is CASSQEFSGNTIYF. CDR3 nucleotides: TGTGCCAGCAGCCAAGAGTTCTCTGGAAACACCATATATTTT.

This clonotype was recorded once. The chain carries TRBV30 and TRBJ2-7; D is perhaps TRBD1 (6 bases). The germline V and J ends were trimmed by 1 base and 0 bases, with 10 bases remaining between them. Germline V gene sequence: CDR1 GTSNPN, CDR2 SVGIG (reference sequence). CDR3 size: 14 residues. This chain's CDR3 is CAWSGWTVSYEQYF. The CDR3 bases are TGTGCCTGGAGTGGCTGGACAGTCTCCTACGAGCAGTACTTC.

The rearrangement uses TRBV30 and TRBJ1-3; no reliable D call. Germline-derived CDR1 and CDR2 are GTSNPN and SVGIG (reference sequence). The germline V and J ends were trimmed by 0 bases and 0 bases, with 9 bases remaining between them. The CDR3 length is 15 residues. CDR3 bases: TGTGCCTGGAGTGTCGGGCGGAGCTCTGGAAACACCATATATTTT. Its protein product is CAWSVGRSSGNTIYF.

This clonotype was seen at least ten times. The V call is TRBV6-5, the J call TRBJ2-1; D call uncertain. Germline CDR1 MNHEY, CDR2 SVGAGI. The CDR3 has 11 residues. Trimming removed 6 bases from V and 6 bases from J, with 6 bases in between. The CDR3 DNA sequence: TGTGCCAGCAGGCTTACCAATGAGCAGTTCTTC. Encoded protein: CASRLTNEQFF.

This clonotype was seen at least ten times. V usage is TRBV2 and J usage is TRBJ2-3; a weak D match, TRBD2 (6 bases). The CDR3 runs to 14 residues. V dropped 5 bases and J dropped 5 bases, with 14 bases sitting between them. Germline-derived CDR1 and CDR2 are SNHLY and FYNNEI. CDR3 coding DNA: TGTGCCAGCAGTAGGGACTGGGTGGGAGATACGCAGTATTTT. Translation: CASSRDWVGDTQYF.

The genes are TRBV19 and TRBJ1-6; TRBD1 aligns across 7 bases. The CDR3 extends over 15 amino acids. After removal of 6 bases from V and 7 bases from J, the junction contained 9 bases not matched to a gene. CDR1 is LNHDA and CDR2 is SQIVND in the germline V gene (reference sequence). The CDR3 loop reads CASSPQTGVNSPLHF. CDR3 nucleotide sequence: TGTGCCAGTAGCCCCCAAACAGGGGTCAATTCACCCCTCCACTTT. Filled out from reference TRBV19 and TRBJ1-6, the complete variable domain reads DGGITQSPKYLFRKEGQNVTLSCEQNLNHDAMYWYRQDPGQGLRLIYYSQIVNDFQKGDIAEGYSVSREKKESFPLTVTSAQKNPTAFYLCASSPQTGVNSPLHFGNGTRLTVT.

This clonotype was counted at least ten times. CDR3 residues: CASSFDEGEQFF. Written as DNA, the CDR3 is TGCGCCAGCAGCTTCGATGAGGGTGAGCAGTTCTTC. The chain employs TRBV5-1 and TRBJ2-1; D is perhaps TRBD2 (5 bases). Germline assignment: CDR1 SGHRS and CDR2 YFSETQ. This CDR3 is 12 amino acids long. Trimming stripped 2 bases from V and 9 bases from J, with 9 bases between.

The sample holds many counts of this clonotype. The chain couples TRBV5-1 to TRBJ2-5, with D possibly being TRBD1 or TRBD2 (5 bases each). Germline assignment: CDR1 SGHRS and CDR2 YFSETQ. The CDR3 has 15 amino acids. V lost 0 bases, J lost 2 bases, and 11 bases lay in between. The CDR3 reads CASSLVGTEQETQYF. The CDR3 DNA reads TGCGCCAGCAGCTTGGTCGGGACGGAGCAAGAGACCCAGTACTTC.

This clonotype was observed many times. V is TRBV6-5 and J is TRBJ2-1; 10 nucleotides align to TRBD2. This CDR3 spans 15 amino acids. Germline values: CDR1 MNHEY, CDR2 SVGAGI. After removal of 2 bases from V and 7 bases from J, the junction contained 5 bases not matched to a gene. The CDR3 here is CASSYGQAGGNEQFF. Here the CDR3 DNA reads TGTGCCAGCAGTTACGGTCAAGCGGGAGGGAATGAGCAGTTCTTC.